These 23 T cell receptor beta chains share one sample of origin, sequenced in a study of blood T cell repertoires in COVID-19. Only in-frame clones appear in the TCRdb table, and some are missing; sequencing was by immunoSEQ multiplex PCR. The data contain under 200,000 clones, approximately 82% of them seen just once; the ten biggest clones take up around 3.6%. The sample was PBMCs or T cells enriched from blood (not recorded which). These receptors were taken from a woman between 45 and 65 years old in a cohort exposed to, infected with or recovered from COVID-19 (not recorded which).

The chain recombines TRBV9 with TRBJ1-2, with 8 bases matching TRBD1. CDR3 length equals 16 residues. The germline CDR1 and CDR2 sequences are SGDLS and YYNGEE. J was trimmed by 1 base and V by 3 bases; bases with no gene match: 8. The CDR3 DNA reads as TGTGCCAGCAGCGCCTACCAGGGGGCAGGTAACTATGGCTACACCTTC. Amino acid sequence: CASSAYQGAGNYGYTF.

V gene TRBV2 combines with J gene TRBJ2-7, with 8 bases aligning to TRBD2. Germline lookup yields CDR1 SNHLY and CDR2 FYNNEI. The CDR3 runs 16 residues. After removal of 11 bases from V and 0 bases from J, the junction contained 15 bases not matched to a gene. The CDR3: CAAREGGAFSSYEQYF. CDR3 coding DNA: TGTGCCGCCCGGGAGGGAGGGGCCTTTAGCTCCTACGAGCAGTACTTC.

This clone was detected a few times. The rearrangement joins TRBV10-1 to TRBJ2-2; D uncertain. The CDR3 is 13 amino acids. Between the trimmed V and J ends, which lost 0 bases and 4 bases, there was a span of 3 bases. The germline CDR1 and CDR2 sequences are WNHNN and SYGVQD (reference sequence). As DNA, the CDR3 is TGCGCCAGCAGTGAGTCCGGCACCGGGGAGCTGTTTTTT. Translation gives CASSESGTGELFF.

The CDR3 region has the DNA TGTGCCAGCAGCCTCAGGGGCCCCTACGAGCAGTACTTC. This encodes CASSLRGPYEQYF. The rearrangement uses TRBV12-3 or TRBV12-4 and TRBJ2-7, with D perhaps TRBD1 (6 bases). V was cut by 6 bases and J by 2 bases, with 11 bases left in between. The CDR3 spans 13 residues.

The V call is TRBV6-5, the J call TRBJ2-1, with 7 bases that match TRBD1. Losses at the gene ends were 5 bases for V and 4 bases for J; bases not matched to a gene: 8. CDR3 size: 15 residues. Germline CDR1 reads MNHEY; CDR2 reads SVGAGI. The CDR3 DNA is TGTGCCAGCAGTAGACAGGGTCGGTCATACAATGAGCAGTTCTTC. Protein: CASSRQGRSYNEQFF.

V usage is TRBV16 and J usage is TRBJ2-5, with D unclear. CDR1 is KGHSY, CDR2 FQNENV, per germline. CDR3 length: 15 residues. The V end was cut by 1 base, the J end by 1 base, with 10 bases between. This CDR3 is CASSQFPTLQETQYF. The DNA of the CDR3 is TGTGCCAGCAGCCAATTCCCGACTCTCCAAGAGACCCAGTACTTC.

The CDR3 region has the DNA TGTGCCAGCAGCTTATCTCGGGACTTTTCAACTAATGAAAAACTGTTTTTT. Protein product: CASSLSRDFSTNEKLFF. V usage is TRBV5-6 and J usage is TRBJ1-4; D is perhaps TRBD1 (5 bases). Deletions cut 2 bases from V and 0 bases from J, with 14 bases between. The CDR3 has 17 residues. The germline CDR1 and CDR2 sequences are SGHDT and YYEEEE.

The rearrangement links TRBV7-2 to TRBJ2-3, with no clear D. Germline CDR1 is SGHTA and CDR2 is FQGNSA. The CDR3 spans 13 residues. Trimming took off 7 bases at V and 6 bases at J, with 14 bases between the two ends. CDR3 in DNA: TGTGCCAGCACCCTCCTTCCTAGGGATACGCAGTATTTT. Translation: CASTLLPRDTQYF. Full variable domain (rest looked up from reference TRBV7-2 and TRBJ2-3): GAGVSQSPSNKVTEKGKDVELRCDPISGHTALYWYRQSLGQGLEFLIYFQGNSAPDKSGLPSDRFSAERTGGSVSTLTIQRTQQEDSAVYLCASTLLPRDTQYFGPGTRLTVL.

V gene TRBV7-6 combines with J gene TRBJ2-7, with D possibly being TRBD1 (5 bases). The germline V gene encodes CDR1 SGHVS and CDR2 FNYEAQ. With 5 bases removed from V and 0 bases from J, the gap between germline ends came to 14 bases. The CDR3 covers 15 residues. The CDR3 protein is CASSDLAGFSYEQYF. CDR3 nucleotide sequence: TGTGCCAGCAGCGATCTCGCAGGGTTCTCCTACGAGCAGTACTTC. Complete variable domain (other parts from reference TRBV7-6 and TRBJ2-7): GAGVSQSPRYKVTKRGQDVALRCDPISGHVSLYWYRQALGQGPEFLTYFNYEAQQDKSGLPNDRFSAERPEGSISTLTIQRTEQRDSAMYRCASSDLAGFSYEQYFGPGTRLTVT.

The rearrangement joins TRBV18 to TRBJ2-5; 9 bases map to TRBD2. The V and J ends lost 4 bases and 4 bases, in that order; junction bases with no gene match: 7. The CDR3 is 15 amino acids. Germline CDR1 KGHSH, CDR2 LQKENI. CDR3 sequence (DNA): TGTGCCAGCTCACTGCGGGAGGGCCCCCGAGAGACCCAGTACTTC. Translating it yields CASSLREGPRETQYF.

The chain employs TRBV7-9 and TRBJ2-2; 9 bases line up with TRBD2. Germline lookup yields CDR1 SEHNR and CDR2 FQNEAQ (reference sequence). V shed 3 bases and J 3 bases; nucleotides not matched to a gene: 5. The CDR3 contains 16 residues. The CDR3 DNA reads as TGTGCCAGCAGCTTTAATTTAGCGGGAGACACCGGGGAGCTGTTTTTT. It specifies CASSFNLAGDTGELFF.

The V gene is TRBV19, the J gene TRBJ1-6; the match to TRBD1 covers 8 bases. CDR3 length equals 16 residues. Trimming removed 5 bases from V and 8 bases from J; junction bases left unmatched: 11. Per germline, CDR1 LNHDA and CDR2 SQIVND (reference sequence). CDR3 coding DNA: TGTGCCAGTAGTGGAACCGGGACAGGAGGTGATTCACCCCTCCACTTT. Amino acid sequence: CASSGTGTGGDSPLHF.

This chain connects TRBV30 to TRBJ1-6; 8 bases are a match to TRBD1. The CDR3 is made up of 16 amino acids. Trimming took 1 base from V and 7 from J; bases not matched to a gene: 9. The germline V gene has CDR1 GTSNPN and CDR2 SVGIG (reference sequence). The CDR3 is CAWSARTGRSNSPLHF. CDR3 DNA: TGTGCCTGGAGTGCGCGGACAGGGAGATCCAATTCACCCCTCCACTTT.

This clone was seen once. The gene calls are TRBV2 and TRBJ2-2, with 7 bases identical to TRBD1. V shed 8 bases, J shed 2 bases, and the junction held 5 bases outside the gene matches. This CDR3 has 14 residues. The germline V gene has CDR1 SNHLY and CDR2 FYNNEI. The CDR3 DNA reads TGTGCCAGCTGTCGGGACAGAAACACCGGGGAGCTGTTTTTT. Its protein is CASCRDRNTGELFF.

This clone was counted ten times or more. This chain uses TRBV2 with TRBJ1-5; 8 bases are shared with TRBD1. V was clipped by 4 bases and J by 1 base; unmatched bases: 6. This CDR3 spans 16 amino acids. The germline CDR1 and CDR2 sequences are SNHLY and FYNNEI. The CDR3: CASSAQGARSNQPQHF. As DNA, the CDR3 is TGTGCCAGCAGTGCCCAGGGGGCAAGGAGCAATCAGCCCCAGCATTTT.

The V gene is TRBV9, the J gene TRBJ2-3; 7 bases align to TRBD2. Germline assignment: CDR1 SGDLS and CDR2 YYNGEE. There are 14 residues in the CDR3. The V and J ends lost 3 bases and 5 bases, in that order; junction bases with no gene match: 6. The CDR3 loop is CASSAGLERDTQYF. CDR3 bases: TGTGCCAGCAGCGCCGGACTAGAGAGAGATACGCAGTATTTT.

This chain links TRBV27 with TRBJ1-6; 9 bases map to TRBD1. V shed 7 bases and J 3 bases; nucleotides not matched to a gene: 7. Germline V lookup: CDR1 MNHEY, CDR2 SMNVEV (reference sequence). CDR3 length: 16 residues. The CDR3 DNA sequence: TGTGCCAGCACCTTACGGGGACAGGGCTATAATTCACCCCTCCACTTT. It yields the protein CASTLRGQGYNSPLHF.

The chain couples TRBV10-1 to TRBJ2-3, with 11 bases that match TRBD2. V trimming: 0 bases; J trimming: 5 bases; junction bases outside the gene matches: 7. The CDR3 totals 17 residues. Germline V CDR1 and CDR2: WNHNN, SYGVQD (reference sequence). The CDR3 DNA follows: TGCGCCAGCAGTGAGTCTGGTAGCGGGAGGGCTGGAGATACGCAGTATTTT. Its translation is CASSESGSGRAGDTQYF.

This chain links TRBV29-1 with TRBJ2-3, with unresolved D. Trimming left V 2 bases short and J 0 bases short, with 12 bases between. This CDR3 has 15 amino acids. Germline lookup yields CDR1 SQVTM and CDR2 ANQGSEA. The CDR3 loop is CSVETLAASTDTQYF. The CDR3 region has the DNA TGCAGCGTTGAAACATTAGCTGCTAGCACAGATACGCAGTATTTT.

The chain recombines TRBV28 with TRBJ1-2; 8 bases map to TRBD1. Germline V gene data show CDR1 as MDHEN and CDR2 as SYDVKM. The J segment lost 10 bases and the V segment lost 1 base, leaving 5 bases of the junction unmatched. The CDR3 is 13 residues long. The CDR3 loop reads CASSLSGQGSYTF. The CDR3 DNA is TGTGCCAGCAGTTTATCCGGACAGGGATCCTACACCTTC.

The DNA of the CDR3 is TGTGCCAGCACCCGAACAGTAGACTCCTACCGGGGGCAGTACTTC. Its translation is CASTRTVDSYRGQYF. This chain uses TRBV11-2 with TRBJ2-7, with D perhaps TRBD2 (5 bases). Germline V gives CDR1 SGHAT, CDR2 FQNNGV. There are 15 residues in the CDR3. V was trimmed by 7 bases and J by 9 bases, leaving 25 bases between them.

The CDR3 nucleotides read TGTGCCAGCGGGCTGGTCGCGAACACCGGGGAGCTGTTTTTT. Translated, it gives CASGLVANTGELFF. V gene TRBV28 combines with J gene TRBJ2-2; D unresolved. The CDR3 is made up of 14 amino acids. Trimming shortened V by 8 bases and J by 0 bases, and 10 bases separated the two germline ends. Looked up from germline, CDR1 is MDHEN and CDR2 is SYDVKM.

The chain joins TRBV11-2 to TRBJ1-2, with 8 bases that match TRBD1. CDR1 and CDR2 (germline): SGHAT, FQNNGV. The CDR3 consists of 14 residues. V was clipped by 5 bases and J by 4 bases; unmatched bases: 6. The CDR3 nucleotides read TGTGCCAGCAGCCAGGACAGGGCACTCTATGGCTACACCTTC. It encodes CASSQDRALYGYTF.